One sample yielded the 15 T cell receptor beta chains listed below, sequenced in a study of blood T cell repertoires in COVID-19. Generated by immunoSEQ multiplex PCR, the TCRdb table keeps only in-frame clones and is missing some. This table holds over 85,000 clones, 70% to 90% found once. Sequencing used peripheral blood. These receptor sequences come from a man between 70 and 80 years old with acute or convalescent COVID-19.

The chain has TRBV7-8 and TRBJ2-5; D may be TRBD2 (5 bases). Per germline, CDR1 SGHVS and CDR2 FQNEAQ. The V and J ends lost 8 bases and 2 bases respectively, with 18 bases between them. This CDR3 spans 15 amino acids. The CDR3 DNA reads TGTGCCAGCGGGCCTAGAATCGGGATGCAAGAGACCCAGTACTTC. It specifies CASGPRIGMQETQYF.

The chain has TRBV7-6 and TRBJ2-5; 8 bases fit TRBD2. CDR3 length equals 14 residues. V lost 1 base, J lost 2 bases, and 0 bases stayed unmatched. Germline lookup yields CDR1 SGHVS and CDR2 FNYEAQ. The CDR3 DNA is TGTGCCAGCAGCTTAGGCGGGGGGCAAGAGACCCAGTACTTC. This gives the protein CASSLGGGQETQYF.

The V gene is TRBV4-1, the J gene TRBJ2-1; D gene uncertain. Germline V gives CDR1 MGHRA, CDR2 YSYEKL. The V and J ends lost 0 bases and 0 bases respectively, with 12 bases between them. The CDR3 loop spans 17 amino acids. In DNA form, the CDR3 reads TGCGCCAGCAGCCAAGACGACGGTTCGGGCTCCTACAATGAGCAGTTCTTC. It is translated as CASSQDDGSGSYNEQFF.

The V gene is TRBV7-9, the J gene TRBJ2-7; tentative D call: TRBD2 (5 bases). Trimming removed 5 bases from V and 8 bases from J, with 10 bases in between. Germline CDR1 reads SEHNR; CDR2 reads FQNEAQ (reference sequence). CDR3 length: 11 residues. Here the CDR3 DNA reads TGTGCCAGCAGCGACTACATCCAGCAGTACGTC. The encoded protein is CASSDYIQQYV.

V is TRBV6-1 and J is TRBJ1-2; 7 bases align to TRBD1. The germline gives CDR1 MNHNS, CDR2 SASEGT. There are 16 residues in the CDR3. The trim removed 0 bases at V and 1 base at J, leaving 5 bases unmatched. The CDR3 DNA follows: TGTGCCAGCAGTGAAGCTAACAGGGGCAGTAACTATGGCTACACCTTC. Its translation is CASSEANRGSNYGYTF.

In nucleotides, the CDR3 is TGTGCCAGCAGCCTAAGTCACCGCGGGGGGCCCCAGCATTTT. Protein sequence: CASSLSHRGGPQHF. The V gene is TRBV4-2, the J gene TRBJ1-5, with D perhaps TRBD1 (5 bases). The CDR3 consists of 14 residues. Per the germline V gene, CDR1 is LGHNA and CDR2 is YNFKEQ. The V end lost 4 bases, the J end lost 9 bases, and 16 bases lay between the germline ends.

The rearrangement links TRBV30 to TRBJ1-6, with D unresolved. V shed 0 bases and J shed 4 bases, with 7 bases lying between them. The germline V gene encodes CDR1 GTSNPN and CDR2 SVGIG (reference sequence). CDR3 length equals 14 residues. CDR3 sequence: CAWSVTTYNSPLHF. For the CDR3, the DNA is TGTGCCTGGAGTGTAACCACTTATAATTCACCCCTCCACTTT.

This chain uses TRBV5-4 with TRBJ1-4; 10 positions agree with TRBD1. This CDR3 is built from 14 residues. Trimming at V came to 2 bases and at J to 7 bases, leaving 2 bases not matched to a gene. Germline V lookup: CDR1 SGHNT, CDR2 YYREEE (reference sequence). The CDR3 DNA reads TGTGCCAGCAGCTTAGGGACAGGGGCTGAAAAACTGTTTTTT. Translation: CASSLGTGAEKLFF. The whole variable domain, remainder taken from reference TRBV5-4 and TRBJ1-4, is ETGVTQSPTHLIKTRGQQVTLRCSSQSGHNTVSWYQQALGQGPQFIFQYYREEENGRGNFPPRFSGLQFPNYSSELNVNALELDDSALYLCASSLGTGAEKLFFGSGTQLSVL.

This clone was seen more than once but under ten times. The chain couples TRBV28 to TRBJ2-1, with 7 bases matching TRBD1. Trimming cost V 3 bases and J 11 bases; bases outside gene matches: 10. The CDR3 loop spans 14 amino acids. Germline V CDR1 and CDR2: MDHEN, SYDVKM. The CDR3 loop reads CASSLNSEGAQQFF. CDR3 DNA: TGTGCCAGCAGTTTGAACTCCGAGGGGGCCCAGCAGTTCTTC.

V gene TRBV4-2 combines with J gene TRBJ2-6; possible D gene TRBD2, 6 bases. The CDR3 is made up of 16 amino acids. Trimming pared 3 bases from V and 0 bases from J, leaving 9 bases between. Germline V gives CDR1 LGHNA, CDR2 YNFKEQ. The CDR3 loop reads CASSQRGLSGANVLTF. The CDR3 nucleotides are TGTGCCAGCAGCCAGAGGGGACTCTCTGGGGCCAACGTCCTGACTTTC.

This chain connects TRBV3-1 (or the pseudogene TRBV3-2) to TRBJ2-5, with TRBD2 matching over 11 bases. Germline values: CDR1 LGHDT, CDR2 YNNKEL (reference sequence). The V segment lost 5 bases and the J segment 5 bases; nucleotides outside the gene matches: 13. The CDR3 runs to 17 residues. As DNA, the CDR3 is TGTGCCAGCAGCGTCCGACTAGCGGGACCGATGGGCGAGACCCAGTACTTC. Protein product: CASSVRLAGPMGETQYF.

V usage is TRBV28 and J usage is TRBJ1-4; 12 bases map to TRBD1. Trimming took 5 bases from V and 7 from J; bases not matched to a gene: 2. The CDR3 is 14 amino acids. The germline V gene has CDR1 MDHEN and CDR2 SYDVKM. Written as DNA, the CDR3 is TGTGCCAGCAGTGGGGACAGGGGGCCTGAAAAACTGTTTTTT. Its translation: CASSGDRGPEKLFF.

This clone was detected once. The rearrangement joins TRBV5-8 to TRBJ1-5; D perhaps matches TRBD1 (6 bases). The CDR3 is 17 residues long. V was trimmed by 4 bases and J by 0 bases, leaving 17 bases between them. Germline V lookup: CDR1 SGHTS, CDR2 YDEGEE. The CDR3 nucleotides are TGTGCCAGCAGCCCCAGGACAGCAACGGGTAGCAATCAGCCCCAGCATTTT. As protein: CASSPRTATGSNQPQHF.

This CDR3 reads CASSPGQGSTDTQYF. CDR3 nucleotides: TGTGCCAGCAGCCCTGGACAGGGGAGTACAGATACGCAGTATTTT. The chain combines TRBV5-6 with TRBJ2-3; 9 nucleotides agree with TRBD1. Looked up from germline, CDR1 is SGHDT and CDR2 is YYEEEE. With 4 bases clipped from V and 3 bases from J, the junction kept 6 bases outside the gene matches. The CDR3 spans 15 residues.

The gene calls are TRBV6-5 and TRBJ2-6, with no clear D. Germline V gene sequence: CDR1 MNHEY, CDR2 SVGAGI. V was clipped by 6 bases and J by 0 bases, with 9 bases between them. The CDR3 has 15 amino acids. Written as DNA, the CDR3 is TGTGCCAGCAGCCCGATAGCCTCTGGGGCCAACGTCCTGACTTTC. It translates to CASSPIASGANVLTF.